This TCR beta chain came from a study of control samples from healthy donors and cancer patients. The CDR3 length is 14 residues. Germline V CDR1 and CDR2: MDHEN, SYDVKM. V lost 7 bases and J 4 bases, leaving 16 bases between the germline ends. TCRdb's copy holds only in-frame clones and misses some; the assay was immunoSEQ multiplex PCR. The sample holds 150,000 or so clones, 70% to 90% seen once. Sequences were obtained from blood. The clonotype comes from a man aged 25 to 40 in good health. The V and J genes are TRBV28 and TRBJ1-2; no firm D call. The CDR3 loop reads CASIGPGSAYGYTF. In DNA form, the CDR3 reads TGTGCCAGCATAGGGCCAGGATCTGCCTATGGCTACACCTTC.